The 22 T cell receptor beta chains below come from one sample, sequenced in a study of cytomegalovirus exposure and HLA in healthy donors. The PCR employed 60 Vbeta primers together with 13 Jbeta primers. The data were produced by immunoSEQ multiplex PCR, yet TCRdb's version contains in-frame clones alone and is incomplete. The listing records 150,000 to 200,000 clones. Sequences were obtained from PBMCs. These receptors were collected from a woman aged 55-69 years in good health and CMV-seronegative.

In DNA, the CDR3 is TGTGCCAGCTCACCCATCTGGGAGGACGGCTACACCTTC. Translating gives CASSPIWEDGYTF. The V and J genes are TRBV18 and TRBJ1-2, with no clear D. The V end was cut by 3 bases, the J end by 8 bases, with 13 bases between. The CDR3 extends over 13 amino acids. Germline V gene lookup returns CDR1 KGHSH and CDR2 LQKENI.

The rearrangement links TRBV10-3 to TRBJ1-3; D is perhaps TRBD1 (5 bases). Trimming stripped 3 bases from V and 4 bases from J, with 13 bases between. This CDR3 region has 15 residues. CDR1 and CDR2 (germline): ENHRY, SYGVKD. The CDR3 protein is CAISDEKGIGNTIYF. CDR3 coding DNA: TGTGCCATCAGTGATGAGAAGGGGATAGGAAACACCATATATTTT.

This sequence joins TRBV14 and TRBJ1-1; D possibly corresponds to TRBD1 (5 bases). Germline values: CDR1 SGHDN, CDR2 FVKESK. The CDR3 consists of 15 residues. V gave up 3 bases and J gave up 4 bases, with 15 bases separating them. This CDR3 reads CASSQLQVGSTEAFF. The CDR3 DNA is TGTGCCAGCAGCCAGCTACAGGTTGGTTCCACTGAAGCTTTCTTT.

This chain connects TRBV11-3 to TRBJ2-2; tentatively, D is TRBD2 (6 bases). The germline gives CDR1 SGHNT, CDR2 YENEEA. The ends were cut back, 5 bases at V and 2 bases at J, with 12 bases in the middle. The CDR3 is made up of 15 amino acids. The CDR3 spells CASSLMGGNTGELFF. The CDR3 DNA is TGTGCCAGCAGCCTCATGGGGGGTAACACCGGGGAGCTGTTTTTT.

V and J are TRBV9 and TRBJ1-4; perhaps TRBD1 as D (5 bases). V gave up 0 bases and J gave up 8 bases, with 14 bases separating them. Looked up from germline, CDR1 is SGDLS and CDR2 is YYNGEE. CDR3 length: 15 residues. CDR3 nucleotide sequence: TGTGCCAGCAGCGTAGGGGGCCTATCGTGGGAAAAACTGTTTTTT. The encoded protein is CASSVGGLSWEKLFF.

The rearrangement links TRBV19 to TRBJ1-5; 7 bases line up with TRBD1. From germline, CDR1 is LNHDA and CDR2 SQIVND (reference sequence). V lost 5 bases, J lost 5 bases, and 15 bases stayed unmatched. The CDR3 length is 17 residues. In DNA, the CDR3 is TGTGCCAGTAGTTCCCATGGTCCGGTCAGGGGGTATCAGCCCCAGCATTTT. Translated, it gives CASSSHGPVRGYQPQHF.

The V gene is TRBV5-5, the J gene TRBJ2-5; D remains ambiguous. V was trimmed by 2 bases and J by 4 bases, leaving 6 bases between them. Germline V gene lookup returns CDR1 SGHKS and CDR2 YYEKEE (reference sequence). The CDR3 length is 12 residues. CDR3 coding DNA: TGTGCCAGCAGCTTAATTCGAGAGACCCAGTACTTC. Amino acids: CASSLIRETQYF. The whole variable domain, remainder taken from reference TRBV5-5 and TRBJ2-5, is DAGVTQSPTHLIKTRGQQVTLRCSPISGHKSVSWYQQVLGQGPQFIFQYYEKEERGRGNFPDRFSARQFPNYSSELNVNALLLGDSALYLCASSLIRETQYFGPGTRLLVL.

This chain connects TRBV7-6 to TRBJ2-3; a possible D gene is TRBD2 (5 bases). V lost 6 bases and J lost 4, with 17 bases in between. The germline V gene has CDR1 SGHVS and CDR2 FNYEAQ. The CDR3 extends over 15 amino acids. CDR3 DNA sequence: TGTGCCAGCAGTCTAGGTAGCGTCGGTGCAGATACGCAGTATTTT. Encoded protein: CASSLGSVGADTQYF.

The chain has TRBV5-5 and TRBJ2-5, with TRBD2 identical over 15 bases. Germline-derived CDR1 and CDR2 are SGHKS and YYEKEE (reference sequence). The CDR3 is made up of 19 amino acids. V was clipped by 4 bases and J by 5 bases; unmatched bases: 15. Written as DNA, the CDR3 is TGTGCCAGCAGCCCTAGGGGACTAGCGGGAGGAGGAGCCAGGGAGACCCAGTACTTC. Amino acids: CASSPRGLAGGGARETQYF.

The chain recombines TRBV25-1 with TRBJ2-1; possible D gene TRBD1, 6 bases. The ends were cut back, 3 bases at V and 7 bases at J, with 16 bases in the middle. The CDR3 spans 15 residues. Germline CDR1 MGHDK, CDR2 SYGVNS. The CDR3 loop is CASSDQPTGSNEQFF. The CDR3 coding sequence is TGTGCCAGCAGTGATCAACCAACAGGGTCGAATGAGCAGTTCTTC.

This CDR3 is CASSLVAATPYEQYF. In DNA, the CDR3 is TGTGCCAGCAGCTTGGTTGCGGCCACCCCCTACGAGCAGTACTTC. This chain uses TRBV11-2 with TRBJ2-7; D is uncertain. V gave up 3 bases and J gave up 2 bases, with 14 bases separating them. CDR3 length: 15 residues. The germline V gene has CDR1 SGHAT and CDR2 FQNNGV.

For the CDR3, the DNA is TGTGCCACCAGCAGAGATAGGGGAGGCGATTCGGGACTGAGTGGAATCATATATTTT. Protein: CATSRDRGGDSGLSGIIYF. The chain links TRBV15 to TRBJ1-3, with TRBD1 as a possible D gene (5 bases). This CDR3 contains 19 residues. V dropped 0 bases and J dropped 12 bases, with 30 bases sitting between them. CDR1 and CDR2 from the germline V gene are LNHNV and YYDKDF (reference sequence). Supplemented by reference TRBV15 and TRBJ1-3, the full variable domain reads DAMVIQNPRYQVTQFGKPVTLSCSQTLNHNVMYWYQQKSSQAPKLLFHYYDKDFNNEADTPDNFQSRRPNTSFCFLDIRSPGLGDTAMYLCATSRDRGGDSGLSGIIYFGEGSWLTVV.

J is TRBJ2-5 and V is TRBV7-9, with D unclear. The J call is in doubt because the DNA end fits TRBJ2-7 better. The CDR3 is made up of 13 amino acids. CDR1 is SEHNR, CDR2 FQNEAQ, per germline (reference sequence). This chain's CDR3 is CASSLGRGYEQYF. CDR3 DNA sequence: TGTGCCAGCAGCTTAGGTCGCGGCTACGAGCAGTACTTC.

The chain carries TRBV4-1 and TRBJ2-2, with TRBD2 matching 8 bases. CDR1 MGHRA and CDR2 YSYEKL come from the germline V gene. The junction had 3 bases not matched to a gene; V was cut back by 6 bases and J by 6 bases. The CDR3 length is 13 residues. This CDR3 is CASRGGRSGELFF. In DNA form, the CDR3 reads TGCGCCAGCAGGGGCGGGAGGTCCGGGGAGCTGTTTTTT.

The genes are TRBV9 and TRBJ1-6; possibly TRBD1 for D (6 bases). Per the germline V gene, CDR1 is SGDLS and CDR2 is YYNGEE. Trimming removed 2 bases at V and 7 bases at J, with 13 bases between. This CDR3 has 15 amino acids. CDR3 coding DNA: TGTGCCAGCAGCGTTGATGGGGGCGTGAATTCACCCCTCCACTTT. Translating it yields CASSVDGGVNSPLHF.

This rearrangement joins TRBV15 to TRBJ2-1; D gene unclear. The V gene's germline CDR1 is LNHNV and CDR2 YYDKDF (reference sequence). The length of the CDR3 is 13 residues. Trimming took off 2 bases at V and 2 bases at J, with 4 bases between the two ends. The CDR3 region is CATSRRAYNEQFF. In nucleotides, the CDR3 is TGTGCCACCAGCAGACGGGCCTACAATGAGCAGTTCTTC.

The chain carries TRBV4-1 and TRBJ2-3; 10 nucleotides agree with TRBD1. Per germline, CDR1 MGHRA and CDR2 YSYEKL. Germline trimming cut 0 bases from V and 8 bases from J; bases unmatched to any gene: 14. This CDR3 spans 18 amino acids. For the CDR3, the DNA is TGCGCCAGCAGCCAAGATAATCGGGACAGGGGCTACAGAGCTACGCAGTATTTT. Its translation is CASSQDNRDRGYRATQYF.

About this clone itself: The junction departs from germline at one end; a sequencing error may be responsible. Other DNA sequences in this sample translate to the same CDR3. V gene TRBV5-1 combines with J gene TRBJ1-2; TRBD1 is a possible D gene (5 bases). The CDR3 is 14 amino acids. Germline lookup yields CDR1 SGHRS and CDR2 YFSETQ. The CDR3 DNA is TGCGCTAGCAGCCCGAGGACATCGAACTATGGCTACACCTTC. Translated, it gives CASSPRTSNYGYTF. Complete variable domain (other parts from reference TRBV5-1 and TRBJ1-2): KAGVTQTPRYLIKTRGQQVTLSCSPISGHRSVSWYQQTPGQGLQFLFEYFSETQRNKGNFPGRFSGRQFSNSRSEMNVSTLELGDSALYLCASSPRTSNYGYTFGSGTRLTVV.

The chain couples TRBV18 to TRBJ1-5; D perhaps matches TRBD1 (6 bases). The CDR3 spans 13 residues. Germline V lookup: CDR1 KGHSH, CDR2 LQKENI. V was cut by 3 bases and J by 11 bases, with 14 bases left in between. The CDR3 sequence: CASSPDSLKSQHF. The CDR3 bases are TGTGCCAGCTCACCGGACAGCCTCAAGTCCCAGCATTTT.

CDR3 amino acids: CATSRASGTSVSYEQYF. The CDR3 DNA sequence: TGTGCCACCAGCAGAGCCTCAGGGACTAGCGTCTCCTACGAGCAGTACTTC. V is TRBV15 and J is TRBJ2-7, with TRBD2 matching 10 bases. The germline V gene has CDR1 LNHNV and CDR2 YYDKDF (reference sequence). The length of the CDR3 is 17 residues. Germline trimming cut 1 base from V and 0 bases from J; bases unmatched to any gene: 6.

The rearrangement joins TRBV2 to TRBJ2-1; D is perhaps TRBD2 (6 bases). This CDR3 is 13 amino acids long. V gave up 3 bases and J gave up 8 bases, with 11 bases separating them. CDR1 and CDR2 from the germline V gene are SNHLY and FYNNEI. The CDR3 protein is CASSDRRRDEQFF. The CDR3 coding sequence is TGTGCCAGCAGTGATAGGAGGAGGGATGAGCAGTTCTTC.

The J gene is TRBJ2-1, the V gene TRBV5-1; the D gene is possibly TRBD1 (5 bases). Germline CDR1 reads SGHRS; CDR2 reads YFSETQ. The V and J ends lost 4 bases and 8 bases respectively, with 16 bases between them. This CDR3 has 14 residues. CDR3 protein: CASSQPRGMDEQFF. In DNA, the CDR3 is TGCGCCAGCAGCCAGCCAAGGGGAATGGATGAGCAGTTCTTC.